A single sample is the source of the 19 T cell receptor beta chains below, sequenced in a study of technical replicates of blood from a handful of donors. Only in-frame clones appear in the TCRdb table, and some are missing; sequencing was by immunoSEQ multiplex PCR. This table holds 91,000 or so clones, approximately 95% found once. The sample consisted of T cells isolated from PBMCs. All receptors come from a human donor in good health.

CDR3 protein: CASSYGQGGYEQYF. DNA for the CDR3: TGTGCCAGCAGTTACGGCCAGGGTGGGTACGAGCAGTACTTC. V is TRBV6-5 and J is TRBJ2-7; the D gene is possibly TRBD1 (5 bases). V was clipped by 2 bases and J by 4 bases, with 12 bases between them. The length of the CDR3 is 14 residues. Per germline, CDR1 MNHEY and CDR2 SVGAGI.

The chain combines TRBV9 with TRBJ2-5; the D gene is possibly TRBD2 (6 bases). The V and J ends lost 0 bases and 5 bases respectively, with 14 bases between them. Germline loops: CDR1 SGDLS, CDR2 YYNGEE. This CDR3 is 15 amino acids long. The CDR3 sequence: CASSVETGDWETQYF. CDR3 coding DNA: TGTGCCAGCAGCGTAGAAACGGGGGATTGGGAGACCCAGTACTTC.

The chain uses TRBV28 and TRBJ2-3; D gene unclear. The ends were cut back, 2 bases at V and 5 bases at J, with 2 bases in the middle. Germline CDR1 is MDHEN and CDR2 is SYDVKM. The CDR3 is made up of 11 amino acids. The CDR3: CASSLRDTQYF. The DNA of the CDR3 is TGTGCCAGCAGTTTACGAGATACGCAGTATTTT.

This chain links TRBV9 with TRBJ2-1; D gene unclear. Germline assignment: CDR1 SGDLS and CDR2 YYNGEE. The length of the CDR3 is 14 residues. V lost 4 bases and J 0 bases, leaving 8 bases between the germline ends. The CDR3 DNA follows: TGTGCCAGCAGCTCCGGAGCCTCCTACAATGAGCAGTTCTTC. It encodes CASSSGASYNEQFF.

The V and J genes are TRBV9 and TRBJ1-2; D is unresolved. Trimming stripped 1 base from V and 2 bases from J, with 6 bases between. CDR3 length equals 13 residues. CDR1 is SGDLS, CDR2 YYNGEE, per germline. In DNA, the CDR3 is TGTGCCAGCAGCGTACGAGGGAACTATGGCTACACCTTC. Translating it yields CASSVRGNYGYTF.

The chain employs TRBV4-1 and TRBJ2-7; 7 nucleotides align to TRBD2. The CDR3 extends over 20 amino acids. CDR1 and CDR2 (germline): MGHRA, YSYEKL. Trimming removed 2 bases from V and 2 bases from J; junction bases left unmatched: 21. CDR3 sequence (DNA): TGCGCCAGCAGCCAATTTTTCCGGGCTAGCGGAGCCGTCGTCGCCTACGAGCAGTACTTC. Its translation: CASSQFFRASGAVVAYEQYF.

V and J are TRBV7-3 and TRBJ2-2; TRBD1 agrees at 7 bases. The CDR3 runs to 16 residues. CDR1 and CDR2 (germline): SGHTA, FQGTGA. V was pared by 0 bases and J by 2 bases, with 3 bases of the junction left unmatched. For the CDR3, the DNA is TGTGCCAGCAGCTTAACTGGGACAGTCAACACCGGGGAGCTGTTTTTT. Protein product: CASSLTGTVNTGELFF.

This rearrangement joins TRBV5-4 to TRBJ2-1; 8 positions agree with TRBD1. This CDR3 region has 13 residues. Germline-derived CDR1 and CDR2 are SGHNT and YYREEE (reference sequence). Trimming at V came to 6 bases and at J to 9 bases, leaving 8 bases not matched to a gene. CDR3 in DNA: TGTGCCAGCAACAATCAGGGGGCAAGTGAGCAGTTCTTC. This sequence encodes CASNNQGASEQFF.

The V gene is TRBV10-2, the J gene TRBJ2-3, with 7 bases fitting TRBD1. V trimming: 8 bases; J trimming: 3 bases; junction bases outside the gene matches: 8. CDR3 length: 14 residues. Germline CDR1 and CDR2: WSHSY and SAAADI. The CDR3 loop is CASSFGQATDTQYF. For the CDR3, the DNA is TGCGCCAGCTCTTTTGGACAGGCGACAGATACGCAGTATTTT.

This clone was recorded only once. The chain has TRBV7-9 and TRBJ1-4; 7 positions agree with TRBD1. This CDR3 region has 14 residues. Germline values: CDR1 SEHNR, CDR2 FQNEAQ (reference sequence). V trimming: 4 bases; J trimming: 3 bases; junction bases outside the gene matches: 2. The CDR3 reads CASSSDRANEKLFF. The CDR3 DNA reads TGTGCCAGCAGCTCCGACAGGGCTAATGAAAAACTGTTTTTT.

As for this clone: One end of the junction does not line up with germline, which may come from a read error. This chain links TRBV6-5 with TRBJ2-1; D is possibly TRBD1 (6 bases). Germline-derived CDR1 and CDR2 are MNHEY and SVGAGI. CDR3 length: 11 amino acids. The CDR3, as DNA: TGTGCCAGCAGTAACCGGGACATCGAGGTCTTC. As protein: CASSNRDIEVF.

This chain uses TRBV10-1 with TRBJ1-2; tentatively, D is TRBD1 (5 bases). V was cut by 0 bases and J by 8 bases, with 16 bases left in between. The CDR3 extends over 15 amino acids. Per germline, CDR1 WNHNN and CDR2 SYGVQD (reference sequence). CDR3 loop: CASSESFWGLLGYTF. The CDR3 region has the DNA TGCGCCAGCAGTGAGTCATTCTGGGGACTGCTCGGCTACACCTTC.

CDR3 sequence reads: CASSPRGDRVRYEQYF. CDR3 DNA sequence: TGTGCCAGCTCACCACGCGGGGACAGGGTGCGGTACGAGCAGTACTTC. The V and J genes are TRBV18 and TRBJ2-7, with 9 positions matching TRBD1. This CDR3 is built from 16 residues. V gave up 1 base and J gave up 4 bases; unmatched junction bases: 8. Per the germline V gene, CDR1 is KGHSH and CDR2 is LQKENI.

CDR3 sequence reads: CASSLGAGGPGGGYNEQFF. For the CDR3, the DNA is TGTGCCAGCAGCCTCGGGGCGGGAGGGCCGGGGGGAGGGTACAATGAGCAGTTCTTC. This chain uses TRBV9 with TRBJ2-1, with TRBD2 matching over 9 bases. CDR3 size: 19 residues. CDR1 is SGDLS, CDR2 YYNGEE, per germline. V lost 4 bases, J lost 4 bases, and 18 bases stayed unmatched. Together with reference TRBV9 and TRBJ2-1, the CDR3 gives the full variable domain: DSGVTQTPKHLITATGQRVTLRCSPRSGDLSVYWYQQSLDQGLQFLIQYYNGEERAKGNILERFSAQQFPDLHSELNLSSLELGDSALYFCASSLGAGGPGGGYNEQFFGPGTRLTVL.

The CDR3 reads CASSLDRTEAFF. Here the CDR3 DNA reads TGTGCCAGCAGCTTGGATAGGACAGAAGCTTTCTTT. This sequence joins TRBV7-6 and TRBJ1-1; TRBD1 might be the D (5 bases). CDR1 SGHVS and CDR2 FNYEAQ come from the germline V gene. The CDR3 is 12 amino acids. Deletions cut 3 bases from V and 8 bases from J, with 10 bases between.

The chain has TRBV2 and TRBJ1-4; D is undetermined. This CDR3 has 13 amino acids. The germline V gene has CDR1 SNHLY and CDR2 FYNNEI. The ends were cut back, 9 bases at V and 4 bases at J, with 12 bases in the middle. The CDR3 DNA reads as TGTGCCAGTGGAGCGACGGGTAATGAAAAACTGTTTTTT. This encodes CASGATGNEKLFF.

The gene calls are TRBV5-6 and TRBJ1-3; a possible D gene is TRBD1 (5 bases). CDR1 is SGHDT, CDR2 YYEEEE, per germline. Trimming pared 4 bases from V and 0 bases from J, leaving 17 bases between. The CDR3 runs to 17 residues. CDR3 amino acids: CASSPPLGQSSGNTIYF. DNA of the CDR3: TGTGCCAGCAGCCCTCCCCTAGGACAAAGCTCTGGAAACACCATATATTTT.

The chain recombines TRBV2 with TRBJ1-1; D is perhaps TRBD1 (5 bases). The V gene's germline CDR1 is SNHLY and CDR2 FYNNEI. The CDR3 consists of 13 residues. Between the trimmed V and J ends, which lost 6 bases and 0 bases, there was a span of 8 bases. The CDR3 region is CASRMGLNTEAFF. CDR3 in DNA: TGTGCCAGCAGGATGGGGCTGAACACTGAAGCTTTCTTT. Variable domain in full (rest from reference TRBV2 and TRBJ1-1): EPEVTQTPSHQVTQMGQEVILRCVPISNHLYFYWYRQILGQKVEFLVSFYNNEISEKSEIFDDQFSVERPDGSNFTLKIRSTKLEDSAMYFCASRMGLNTEAFFGQGTRLTVV.

The rearrangement links TRBV5-4 to TRBJ1-5; possibly TRBD1 for D (6 bases). The CDR3 length is 16 residues. Germline V CDR1 and CDR2: SGHNT, YYREEE (reference sequence). Trimming took off 4 bases at V and 0 bases at J, with 14 bases between the two ends. The CDR3 region is CASSHDRSYSNQPQHF. CDR3 coding DNA: TGTGCCAGCAGCCACGACAGGTCGTATAGCAATCAGCCCCAGCATTTT. Looking up the rest from reference TRBV5-4 and TRBJ1-5 gives the full variable domain: ETGVTQSPTHLIKTRGQQVTLRCSSQSGHNTVSWYQQALGQGPQFIFQYYREEENGRGNFPPRFSGLQFPNYSSELNVNALELDDSALYLCASSHDRSYSNQPQHFGDGTRLSIL.